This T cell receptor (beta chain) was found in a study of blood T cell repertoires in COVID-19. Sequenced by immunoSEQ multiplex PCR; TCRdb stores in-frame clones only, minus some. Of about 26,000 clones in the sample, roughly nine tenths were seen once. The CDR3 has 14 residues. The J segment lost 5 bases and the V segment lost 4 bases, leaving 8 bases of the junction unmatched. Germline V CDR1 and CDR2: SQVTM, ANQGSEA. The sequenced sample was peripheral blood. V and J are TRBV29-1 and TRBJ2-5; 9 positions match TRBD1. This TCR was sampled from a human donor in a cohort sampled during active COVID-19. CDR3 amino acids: CSVAHRGLGETQYF. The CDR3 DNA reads TGCAGCGTTGCGCACAGGGGGCTAGGGGAGACCCAGTACTTC.